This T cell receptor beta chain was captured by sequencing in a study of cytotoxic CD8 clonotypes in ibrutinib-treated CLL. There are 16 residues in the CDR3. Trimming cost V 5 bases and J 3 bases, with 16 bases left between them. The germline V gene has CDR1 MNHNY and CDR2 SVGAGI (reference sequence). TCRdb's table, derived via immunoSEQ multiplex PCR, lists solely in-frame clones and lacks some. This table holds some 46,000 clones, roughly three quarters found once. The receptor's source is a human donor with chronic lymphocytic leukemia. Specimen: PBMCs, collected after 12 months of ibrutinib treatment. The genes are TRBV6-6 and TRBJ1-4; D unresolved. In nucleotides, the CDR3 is TGTGCCAGCAGTCCCCAGGACGGATATGCTAATGAAAAACTGTTTTTT. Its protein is CASSPQDGYANEKLFF.